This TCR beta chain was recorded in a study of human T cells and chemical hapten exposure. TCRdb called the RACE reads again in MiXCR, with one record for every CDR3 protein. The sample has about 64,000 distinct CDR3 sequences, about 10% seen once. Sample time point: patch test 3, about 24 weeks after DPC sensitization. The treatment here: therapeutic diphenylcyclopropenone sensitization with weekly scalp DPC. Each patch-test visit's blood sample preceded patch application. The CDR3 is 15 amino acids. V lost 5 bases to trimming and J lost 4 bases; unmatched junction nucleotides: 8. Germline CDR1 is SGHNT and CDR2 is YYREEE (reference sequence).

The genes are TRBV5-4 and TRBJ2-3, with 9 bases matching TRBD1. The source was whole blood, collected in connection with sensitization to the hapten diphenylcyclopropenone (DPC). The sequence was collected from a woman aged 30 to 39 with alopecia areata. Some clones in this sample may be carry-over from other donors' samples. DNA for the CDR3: TGTGCCAGCAGTCCCTACAGGGGGCGATCAGATACGCAGTATTTT. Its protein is CASSPYRGRSDTQYF.